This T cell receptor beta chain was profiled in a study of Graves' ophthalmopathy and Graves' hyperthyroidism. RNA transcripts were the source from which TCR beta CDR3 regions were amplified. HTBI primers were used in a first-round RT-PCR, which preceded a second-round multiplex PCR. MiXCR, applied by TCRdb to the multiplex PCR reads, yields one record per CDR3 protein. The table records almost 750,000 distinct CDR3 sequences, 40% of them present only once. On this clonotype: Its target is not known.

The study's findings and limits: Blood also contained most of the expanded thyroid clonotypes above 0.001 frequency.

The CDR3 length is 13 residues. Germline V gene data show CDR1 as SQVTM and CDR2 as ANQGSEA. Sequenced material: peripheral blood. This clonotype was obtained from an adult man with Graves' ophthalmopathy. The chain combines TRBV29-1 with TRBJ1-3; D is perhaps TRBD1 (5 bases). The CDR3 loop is CSYSGGSGNTIYF. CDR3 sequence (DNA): TGCAGTTACTCGGGGGGCTCTGGAAACACCATATATTTT.